The sequence of this TCR beta chain was determined in a study of T cells in Graves' hyperthyroidism and ophthalmopathy. Points from the study as a whole: Prediction of ophthalmopathy progression came a median around 6 months pre-onset. Blood samples included most of the expanded thyroid clonotypes exceeding 0.001.

The germline CDR1 and CDR2 sequences are SQVTM and ANQGSEA. V was cut by 6 bases and J by 2 bases, with 16 bases left in between. The CDR3 runs 14 residues. Many counts were recorded for this clonotype. The antigen remains undetermined. RNA transcripts yielded amplified TCR beta CDR3 regions. Using the HTBI primer set, a first-round RT-PCR was run on the TCR CDR3. MiXCR was run by TCRdb on the multiplex PCR reads, yielding one entry per CDR3 protein. Here the sample spans 200,000 to 250,000 distinct CDR3 sequences, 17% being singletons. The receptor comes from a man in his fifties with Graves' hyperthyroidism. The sequenced material came from blood. V and J are TRBV29-1 and TRBJ1-1; the D gene is possibly TRBD1 (6 bases). The CDR3: CSVMWGALNTEAFF. The CDR3, as DNA: TGCAGCGTCATGTGGGGGGCGCTTAACACTGAAGCTTTCTTT.